The 11 T cell receptor beta chains below come from one sample, sequenced in a study of T cell repertoires in cytomegalovirus infection. Each CDR3 protein gets one entry after TCRdb re-called the reads with MiXCR. The sample shows around 630,000 distinct CDR3 sequences, roughly a quarter of them seen only once. Material for sequencing was CD8+ T cells from PBMCs. These receptors all stem from a human donor in good health (CMV status not recorded). Some clones in this sample may be carry-over from other donors' samples.

This clonotype was seen once. The CDR3 bases are TGTGCCAGCAGTTACTCGAGGGAGAACTATAATTCACCCCTCCACTTT. Its protein is CASSYSRENYNSPLHF. The rearrangement links TRBV6-6 to TRBJ1-6, with no clear D. The CDR3 sequence is 16 residues long. Trimming shortened V by 0 bases and J by 3 bases, and 9 bases separated the two germline ends. Germline lookup yields CDR1 MNHNY and CDR2 SVGAGI (reference sequence).

This chain uses TRBV28 with TRBJ1-5, with a tentative D call TRBD1 (5 bases). V was pared by 3 bases and J by 11 bases, with 26 bases between. The CDR3 consists of 17 residues. CDR1 is MDHEN and CDR2 is SYDVKM in the germline V gene. DNA of the CDR3: TGTGCCAGCAGTTTCGTCGGGACCCTAATGGGGCAATCAGCCCAGCATTTT. Translation gives CASSFVGTLMGQSAQHF.

This clonotype was recorded at least ten times. CDR3 DNA: TGTGCCAGCAGCTCGGACCTCTGGGGGGAGACCCAGTACTTC. Translated: CASSSDLWGETQYF. V gene TRBV7-8 combines with J gene TRBJ2-5, with D possibly called TRBD1 or TRBD2 (5 bases each). V lost 4 bases and J 5 bases, leaving 14 bases between the germline ends. The CDR3 sequence is 14 residues long. The germline CDR1 and CDR2 sequences are SGHVS and FQNEAQ.

Comments on this clonotype: Mismatch with germline at one junction end may stem from a read error. The rearrangement joins TRBV28 to TRBJ2-6, with no clear D. Germline V gene lookup returns CDR1 MDHEN and CDR2 SYDVKM. This CDR3 is 16 amino acids long. The CDR3 region has the DNA TGTGCCAACAGTTACCCGACCATCTCTGGGGCCAACGTCCTGACTTTC. This encodes CANSYPTISGANVLTF.

Only a few counts were recorded for this clonotype. The gene calls are TRBV6-6 and TRBJ1-2; no reliable D call. CDR1 and CDR2 from the germline V gene are MNHNY and SVGAGI (reference sequence). V shed 8 bases and J shed 7 bases, with 14 bases lying between them. The length of the CDR3 is 12 residues. The CDR3 protein is CASLDRSTGYTF. DNA for the CDR3: TGTGCCAGCTTAGACCGCTCAACTGGCTACACCTTC.

V usage is TRBV20-1 and J usage is TRBJ2-1; TRBD2 aligns across 9 bases. Germline-derived CDR1 and CDR2 are DFQATT and SNEGSKA (reference sequence). The CDR3 extends over 15 amino acids. V lost 0 bases to trimming and J lost 7 bases; unmatched junction nucleotides: 7. CDR3 nucleotides: TGCAGTGCTAGAGATTTGGTAGCGGGGGTAAATGAGCAGTTCTTC. Amino acid sequence: CSARDLVAGVNEQFF.

The J gene is TRBJ1-2, the V gene TRBV27; 7 bases agree with TRBD1. Germline CDR1 and CDR2: MNHEY and SMNVEV (reference sequence). The CDR3 has 15 amino acids. V was pared by 0 bases and J by 5 bases, with 6 bases of the junction left unmatched. CDR3 in DNA: TGTGCCAGCAGTTTATCGCAGGGGGGAAGGTATGGCTACACCTTC. This gives the protein CASSLSQGGRYGYTF.

The gene calls are TRBV25-1 and TRBJ1-2, with TRBD1 as a possible D gene (6 bases). The CDR3 sequence is 15 residues long. Trimming removed 1 base at V and 1 base at J, with 10 bases between. CDR1 MGHDK and CDR2 SYGVNS come from the germline V gene. The CDR3 reads CASSEWNRDNYGYTF. CDR3 in DNA: TGTGCCAGCAGTGAATGGAACAGGGATAACTATGGCTACACCTTC.

This clonotype was seen repeatedly, ten times or more. V is TRBV7-9 and J is TRBJ2-5, with D tentatively TRBD1 or TRBD2 (6 bases each). The V end was cut by 7 bases, the J end by 1 base, with 16 bases between. Germline V CDR1 and CDR2: SEHNR, FQNEAQ (reference sequence). This CDR3 is built from 15 residues. In nucleotides, the CDR3 is TGTGCCAGCATCACCGCGGAGGGGGTCCAAGAGACCCAGTACTTC. Its translation is CASITAEGVQETQYF.

V gene TRBV23-1 combines with J gene TRBJ2-2, with D tentatively TRBD1 (5 bases). TRBV23-1 qualifies as an ORF whose function is uncertain. Trimming shortened V by 0 bases and J by 4 bases, and 21 bases separated the two germline ends. This CDR3 spans 19 amino acids. As DNA, the CDR3 is TGCGCCAGCAGTCAATCGAAGTGGGGCTCCCCATGGGGCACCGGGGAGCTGTTTTTT. Translating it yields CASSQSKWGSPWGTGELFF.

This clonotype was seen more than once but under ten times. The V and J genes are TRBV6-2 or TRBV6-3 and TRBJ2-7, with 10 bases aligning to TRBD1. CDR3 length equals 16 residues. The V gene's germline CDR1 is MNHEY and CDR2 SVGEGT. Losses at the gene ends were 2 bases for V and 3 bases for J; bases not matched to a gene: 7. CDR3 coding DNA: TGTGCCAGCAGTTACCCGAGACAGGGGGCTGACTACGAGCAGTACGTC. Translation: CASSYPRQGADYEQYV.